This TCR beta chain was observed in a study of blood T cell repertoires in COVID-19. Study background: The study drew acute and convalescent COVID-19 samples from the United States, Italy and Spain.

The germline CDR1 and CDR2 sequences are SQVTM and ANQGSEA. V shed 4 bases, J shed 3 bases, and the junction held 2 bases outside the gene matches. The CDR3 runs 14 residues. How the authors handled the data: Estimation of nucleated cell counts was performed using reference gene primer amplification. Sequencing was performed with immunoSEQ multiplex PCR; in TCRdb, only in-frame clones are kept and a portion is missing. V and J calls and clone size come straight from that table; D and trimming were deduced from the DNA. The sample comprises 75,000 to 100,000 clones, around nine tenths of which are singletons, and less than 20% rests with the top ten. This clone has a single count.

The TCR comes from a human donor in a cohort sampled during active COVID-19. The sample comprised peripheral blood. V gene TRBV29-1 combines with J gene TRBJ2-2, with 10 positions matching TRBD1. CDR3 loop: CSVAGTGDTGELFF. CDR3 DNA: TGCAGCGTTGCTGGGACAGGGGACACCGGGGAGCTGTTTTTT.